This entry concerns a single TCR beta chain. This clonotype was counted ten times or more. Its antigen remains undetermined. No much larger clone exists at a distance of one base, and base qualities are not known. The sample belongs to a study of T cells in Graves' hyperthyroidism and ophthalmopathy (dated by TCRdb to about 2019). With regard to the full study: Peripheral blood was sampled at the time of initial diagnosis, prior to any treatment. A discovery cohort of approximately 100 patients, approximately 45 with Graves' ophthalmopathy and about 58 with stable Graves' hyperthyroidism, was used to find distinguishing TCR V-J signatures. In several Graves' hyperthyroidism patients, the study also compared T-cell repertoires from thyroid tissue with T-cell repertoires from blood. The paper describes TCR Vbeta CDR3 sequencing of around 130 peripheral blood samples, made up of some 42 ophthalmopathy patients, 70 to 75 hyperthyroidism patients and 17 progressor patients. The 75 to 100 discovery patients were divided at random into training and test sets in a 7:3 ratio. After sampling, hyperthyroidism patients received methimazole starting at 30 mg daily, and ophthalmopathy patients received high-dose intravenous methylprednisolone. Prospective prediction of ophthalmopathy was tested in an independent validation cohort consisting of 18 to 20 hyperthyroidism patients and around 16 patients who later progressed to ophthalmopathy.

TCR beta CDR3 regions were amplified from RNA transcripts. A first-round RT-PCR of the TCR CDR3 used the HTBI primer set with the Qiagen OneStep RT-PCR kit. Libraries were constructed in a second round of multiplex PCR, after which size selection and purification were carried out. The libraries were sequenced on an Illumina HiSeq2000 using paired-end 100 bp reads. Per the original workflow: SOAPnuke was used to process the raw data, throwing out any read that contained adapters or uncalled bases, had a mean Phred below 15, or lacked an exact constant-primer or identifier match. High-quality paired reads were merged with COPE v1.2.5, and unique nucleotide sequences were defined as clonotypes. Clonotypes were aligned to IMGT TRBV, TRBD and TRBJ reference segments using MiTCR v1.1. Analysis was restricted to V-J combinations with a frequency above 0.0001, which covered over 98% of repertoires. A TCS score was defined as the ratio between F50 (clonal expansion) and ExV (chaos), using BLOSUM62-based TCRdist between CDR3 peptides within each V-J. Welch's t-statistics and random forest reduced several hundred V-J features to roughly 13, which were used in a naive Bayes classifier (R e1071). TCRdb redid the processing of the public reads, applying fastp at Q25 and MiXCR, and retained in-frame beta chains. For every CDR3 protein sequence, its rows merge into one entry that carries the most common genes and DNA. The V and J calls were not made by the authors but by TCRdb's processing. The sample table lists roughly 160,000 distinct CDR3 sequences, 8% to 9.5% of them with a count of one. The ten most abundant clones make up more than 20% of the sample.

From a lookup of the germline V gene (reference sequence), CDR1 and CDR2 are DFQATT and SNEGSKA. The CDR3, cysteine through phenylalanine, is 16 amino acids long. Only CDR3 DNA is held: 48 bases, read in frame from base 1. The V end loses 4 bases and the J end loses 0 bases, and a stretch of 18 bases separates them. What the study reported, not specific to this receptor: No statistical method was used to set the sample size in advance, and investigators knew the group allocation. In validation, the model predicted progression to ophthalmopathy a median of around 6.5 months before onset, with over 60% sensitivity and roughly 79% specificity. Most expanded thyroid clonotypes (frequency above 0.001) were also found in blood, which suggests that blood repertoires may mirror thyroid immune responses. A model built on a 13 V-J signature distinguished ophthalmopathy from stable hyperthyroidism, reaching roughly 88% sensitivity and under 84% specificity in cross-validation and 80%/75% in testing.

Hyperthyroidism patients were newly diagnosed, had a disease duration of under 2 months, and were aged 18 to 65 years. Patients with uncontrolled infections, other autoimmune diseases, pregnancy or lactation were excluded. Diagnoses relied on clinical symptoms, serum thyroxine and TRAb, thyroid ultrasound and orbital computed tomography. Blood from progressor patients was drawn when they were first diagnosed with hyperthyroidism, before any ophthalmopathy symptoms appeared. PBMCs were separated from 10 ml of fresh peripheral blood using Ficoll-Paque density gradient centrifugation. Progressor patients were first diagnosed with Graves' hyperthyroidism and then developed ophthalmopathy during follow-up. Total RNA was extracted with Trizol reagent, and quality was checked on an Agilent 2100 Bioanalyzer.

The chain is assembled from TRBV20-1 and TRBJ1-2; the D gene remains uncertain. This sequence was found in a woman under 30 with Graves' hyperthyroidism that later progressed to Graves' ophthalmopathy. Sample: blood. The CDR3 has the sequence CSATHGVKLTNYGYTF. Here is the DNA: TGCAGTGCTACCCACGGGGTAAAACTTACTAACTATGGCTACACCTTC.